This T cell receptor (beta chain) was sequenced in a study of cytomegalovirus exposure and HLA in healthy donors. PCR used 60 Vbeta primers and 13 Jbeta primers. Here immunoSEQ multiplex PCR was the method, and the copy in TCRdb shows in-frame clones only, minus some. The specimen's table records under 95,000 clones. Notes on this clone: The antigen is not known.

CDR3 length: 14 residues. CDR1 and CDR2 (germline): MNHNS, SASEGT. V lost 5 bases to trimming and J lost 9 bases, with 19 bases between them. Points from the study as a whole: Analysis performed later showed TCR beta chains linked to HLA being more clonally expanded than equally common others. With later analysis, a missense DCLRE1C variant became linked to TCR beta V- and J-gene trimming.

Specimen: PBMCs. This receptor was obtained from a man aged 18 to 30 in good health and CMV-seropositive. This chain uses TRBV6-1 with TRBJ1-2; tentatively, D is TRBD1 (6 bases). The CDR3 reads CASSRSGTLTSYTF. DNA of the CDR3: TGTGCCAGCAGTAGGTCGGGGACACTCACCAGCTACACCTTC.